The 21 T cell receptor beta chains in this list originate from one sample, sequenced in a study of T cell repertoires in cytomegalovirus infection. TCRdb reanalysed the reads using MiXCR and keeps one entry per CDR3 protein. The table includes around 50,000 distinct CDR3 sequences, roughly 20% detected once. Their antigens remain unidentified. Sample: CD8+ T cells from cultured PBMCs, taken from culture after CMV antigen stimulation. The receptors here all came from a human donor in good health (CMV status not recorded). Some clones in this sample may be carry-over from other donors' samples.

The V gene is TRBV7-6, the J gene TRBJ2-3; 9 nucleotides align to TRBD2. Germline V gene data show CDR1 as SGHVS and CDR2 as FNYEAQ. The CDR3 consists of 17 residues. With V trimmed by 3 bases and J by 2 bases, 9 bases remained unmatched. For the CDR3, the DNA is TGTGCCAGCAGCTTCTCAACCGGGACTAGCCTCACAGATACGCAGTATTTT. It specifies CASSFSTGTSLTDTQYF. Supplemented by reference TRBV7-6 and TRBJ2-3, the full variable domain reads GAGVSQSPRYKVTKRGQDVALRCDPISGHVSLYWYRQALGQGPEFLTYFNYEAQQDKSGLPNDRFSAERPEGSISTLTIQRTEQRDSAMYRCASSFSTGTSLTDTQYFGPGTRLTVL.

V usage is TRBV7-2 and J usage is TRBJ2-2; perhaps TRBD2 as D (5 bases). From germline, CDR1 is SGHTA and CDR2 FQGNSA. The ends were cut back, 2 bases at V and 5 bases at J, with 18 bases in the middle. CDR3 size: 17 residues. Here the CDR3 reads CASSLSIPTRVTGELFF. CDR3 DNA sequence: TGTGCCAGCAGCTTAAGCATTCCAACTAGGGTTACCGGGGAGCTGTTTTTT.

This clonotype was seen a handful of times. The chain combines TRBV25-1 with TRBJ2-7; D call uncertain. CDR1 and CDR2 (germline): MGHDK, SYGVNS. The length of the CDR3 is 12 residues. The V gene lost 4 bases and the J gene lost 6 bases, with 10 bases spanning the gap. CDR3 loop: CASSAKSVEQYF. In DNA, the CDR3 is TGTGCCAGCAGTGCTAAATCCGTCGAGCAGTACTTC.

The chain uses TRBV7-8 and TRBJ2-5; TRBD1 matches at 8 bases. V lost 6 bases and J lost 3; bases outside the gene matches: 12. CDR1 is SGHVS and CDR2 is FQNEAQ in the germline V gene. The CDR3 is 16 amino acids. The CDR3 reads CASRIKSRDRKETQYF. CDR3 sequence (DNA): TGTGCCAGCAGAATAAAGTCGAGGGACAGGAAAGAGACCCAGTACTTC.

A few counts support this clonotype. V gene TRBV7-8 combines with J gene TRBJ2-1, with D perhaps being TRBD1 or TRBD2 (7 bases each). V was shortened by 1 base and J by 7 bases, with 14 bases between the two germline ends. Germline loops: CDR1 SGHVS, CDR2 FQNEAQ. The CDR3 is made up of 15 amino acids. CDR3 protein: CASSLVGGGQNEQFF. The CDR3 DNA reads TGTGCCAGCAGCTTAGTGGGGGGGGGACAGAATGAGCAGTTCTTC.

The chain recombines TRBV12-3 or TRBV12-4 with TRBJ1-5, with D maybe TRBD1 (6 bases). The CDR3 spans 14 residues. V was shortened by 6 bases and J by 2 bases, with 11 bases between the two germline ends. CDR3: CASRIQGGNQPQHF. CDR3 DNA sequence: TGTGCCAGCAGGATACAGGGAGGCAATCAGCCCCAGCATTTT.

This chain uses TRBV15 with TRBJ2-7; weak D call: TRBD2 (5 bases). V was cut by 1 base and J by 2 bases, with 9 bases left in between. There are 14 residues in the CDR3. Germline CDR1 reads LNHNV; CDR2 reads YYDKDF (reference sequence). CDR3 sequence: CATSRGEGTYEQYF. CDR3 coding DNA: TGTGCCACCAGCAGAGGAGAGGGCACCTACGAGCAGTACTTC. The variable domain in full, with the rest retrieved from reference TRBV15 and TRBJ2-7, is DAMVIQNPRYQVTQFGKPVTLSCSQTLNHNVMYWYQQKSSQAPKLLFHYYDKDFNNEADTPDNFQSRRPNTSFCFLDIRSPGLGDTAMYLCATSRGEGTYEQYFGPGTRLTVT.

With regard to this clonotype: The junction departs from germline at one end; a sequencing error may be responsible. The chain has TRBV11-2 and TRBJ2-5; no reliable D call. The CDR3 is 15 amino acids. CDR1 is SGHAT, CDR2 FQNNGV, per germline. The CDR3 DNA reads as TGTACCAGCAGCTTAGTCGTCAGGAATGGAGAGACCCAGTACTTC. Its translation: CTSSLVVRNGETQYF.

The chain recombines TRBV12-3 or TRBV12-4 with TRBJ2-5; no clear D. The V and J ends lost 6 bases and 5 bases respectively, with 13 bases between them. This CDR3 contains 13 residues. This CDR3 reads CASSHQLVETQYF. The CDR3 nucleotides read TGTGCCAGCAGCCACCAGCTTGTTGAGACCCAGTACTTC.

CDR3 DNA sequence: TGCGCCAGCAGCTTGGAGGGAGGGGTCGCAGATACGCAGTATTTT. It yields the protein CASSLEGGVADTQYF. The chain uses TRBV5-1 and TRBJ2-3, with 7 bases that match TRBD2. Germline CDR1 and CDR2: SGHRS and YFSETQ. V gave up 0 bases and J gave up 4 bases; unmatched junction bases: 5. CDR3 size: 15 residues.

The rearrangement links TRBV11-2 to TRBJ2-1; TRBD1 matches 11 bases. The CDR3 has 16 amino acids. With 3 bases clipped from V and 5 bases from J, the junction kept 6 bases outside the gene matches. Germline V lookup: CDR1 SGHAT, CDR2 FQNNGV. CDR3 nucleotide sequence: TGTGCCAGCAGCTTCCGGGACAGGGGGGTGGACAATGAGCAGTTCTTC. Residues: CASSFRDRGVDNEQFF.

This clonotype was picked up a small number of times. CDR3 nucleotide sequence: TGTGCCAGCAGCCCCGGGGGAGGCCCCTACGAGCAGTACTTC. Its protein is CASSPGGGPYEQYF. This chain links TRBV7-2 with TRBJ2-7; possible D gene TRBD2, 6 bases. The CDR3 has 14 residues. V was clipped by 5 bases and J by 2 bases, with 13 bases between them. Germline CDR1 reads SGHTA; CDR2 reads FQGNSA.

This clonotype was detected a few times. The V call is TRBV20-1, the J call TRBJ2-5, with D hard to call. Germline V gene sequence: CDR1 DFQATT, CDR2 SNEGSKA (reference sequence). V gave up 0 bases and J gave up 1 base, with 9 bases separating them. The CDR3 is 14 amino acids. CDR3 in amino acids: CSARDWSGQETQYF. The CDR3 DNA is TGCAGTGCTAGAGATTGGTCAGGCCAAGAGACCCAGTACTTC.

The chain has TRBV25-1 and TRBJ2-5, with 8 nucleotides matching TRBD2. Per germline, CDR1 MGHDK and CDR2 SYGVNS. The CDR3 extends over 15 amino acids. The J segment lost 5 bases and the V segment lost 3 bases, leaving 8 bases of the junction unmatched. The CDR3 sequence: CASSDRGGFEETQYF. The CDR3 DNA reads as TGTGCCAGCAGTGACCGGGGGGGCTTCGAGGAGACCCAGTACTTC.

This clonotype was counted only a few times. The CDR3 protein is CASEQLAKNIQYF. CDR3 nucleotide sequence: TGTGCCAGCGAGCAATTAGCCAAAAACATTCAGTACTTC. The chain employs TRBV13 and TRBJ2-4; no clear D. The CDR3 is made up of 13 amino acids. CDR1 and CDR2 (germline): PRHDT, FYEKMQ (reference sequence). Trimming removed 8 bases at V and 0 bases at J, with 8 bases between.

This clonotype appeared a few times. The gene calls are TRBV7-9 and TRBJ2-7; D possibly corresponds to TRBD1 (6 bases). V lost 11 bases and J 3 bases, leaving 14 bases between the germline ends. CDR3 size: 12 residues. Germline V gives CDR1 SEHNR, CDR2 FQNEAQ (reference sequence). CDR3 nucleotide sequence: TGTGCCGAGGAGGACAGTCGCTACGAGCAGTACTTC. This codes for CAEEDSRYEQYF.

This clonotype was picked up a small number of times. J is TRBJ1-1 and V is TRBV20-1; no clear D. The CDR3 is made up of 11 amino acids. The germline CDR1 and CDR2 sequences are DFQATT and SNEGSKA (reference sequence). V gave up 6 bases and J gave up 7 bases, with 12 bases separating them. The CDR3 DNA follows: TGCAGTGCCGTAGCCAAAATTGAAGCTTTCTTT. Translating gives CSAVAKIEAFF.

The sample holds a few counts of this clonotype. The chain carries TRBV7-6 and TRBJ2-1; D gene unclear. Germline V gene data show CDR1 as SGHVS and CDR2 as FNYEAQ. The V end lost 3 bases, the J end lost 0 bases, and 9 bases lay between the germline ends. The CDR3 is 15 residues long. CDR3 DNA sequence: TGTGCCAGCAGCTTTCAAGAGAGCTCCTACAATGAGCAGTTCTTC. This gives the protein CASSFQESSYNEQFF. Variable domain in full (rest from reference TRBV7-6 and TRBJ2-1): GAGVSQSPRYKVTKRGQDVALRCDPISGHVSLYWYRQALGQGPEFLTYFNYEAQQDKSGLPNDRFSAERPEGSISTLTIQRTEQRDSAMYRCASSFQESSYNEQFFGPGTRLTVL.

This chain links TRBV7-6 with TRBJ2-3; D is possibly TRBD1 (5 bases). This CDR3 spans 18 amino acids. The germline V gene has CDR1 SGHVS and CDR2 FNYEAQ. Trimming pared 4 bases from V and 5 bases from J, leaving 25 bases between. The CDR3 loop reads CASSSGPRGAPVVDTQYF. As DNA, the CDR3 is TGTGCCAGCAGCTCAGGGCCCCGTGGAGCGCCCGTCGTAGATACGCAGTATTTT.

This CDR3 is CASRNGGEQYF. CDR3 nucleotides: TGTGCCAGCAGGAACGGAGGGGAGCAGTACTTC. The chain has TRBV6-6 and TRBJ2-7, with a possible D match to TRBD2 (6 bases). Germline V gives CDR1 MNHNY, CDR2 SVGAGI (reference sequence). This CDR3 has 11 amino acids. The V and J ends lost 6 bases and 7 bases respectively, with 10 bases between them.

This clonotype has a count of ten or more. This chain joins TRBV5-1 and TRBJ2-7; no definite D call. V lost 5 bases and J lost 5, with 8 bases in between. In germline, CDR1 is SGHRS, CDR2 YFSETQ. The CDR3 is 11 amino acids. CDR3 amino acids: CASSSTDEQYF. The CDR3 DNA reads as TGCGCCAGCAGTTCAACAGACGAGCAGTACTTC.